Each of the 24 T cell receptor beta chains below was sequenced from the same sample in a study of shared clonotypes between healthy human individuals. Some clones are missing from TCRdb's copy, which holds only in-frame ones; the method was immunoSEQ multiplex PCR. This sample has 950,000 to 1,100,000 clones, with approximately 72% found just once. The specimen was memory CD4+ T cells sorted from blood. Subset denoted: CD45RA-negative fraction. These TCRs come from a man aged 18-30 years in good health.

The genes are TRBV6-1 and TRBJ2-3; D is unresolved. The CDR3 extends over 14 amino acids. Germline V CDR1 and CDR2: MNHNS, SASEGT. V dropped 7 bases and J dropped 3 bases, with 14 bases sitting between them. In nucleotides, the CDR3 is TGTGCCAGCACCCTAAGAAGTTTTACAGATACGCAGTATTTT. Protein: CASTLRSFTDTQYF.

The chain couples TRBV9 to TRBJ2-3, with 8 bases lining up with TRBD2. V shed 3 bases and J 0 bases; nucleotides not matched to a gene: 30. Germline-derived CDR1 and CDR2 are SGDLS and YYNGEE. This CDR3 comprises 24 residues. The CDR3 is CASSERHKDTELAAGFPSTDTQYF. DNA of the CDR3: TGTGCCAGCAGCGAACGACACAAAGATACCGAACTAGCGGCCGGATTTCCTAGCACAGATACGCAGTATTTT.

V usage is TRBV6-1 and J usage is TRBJ1-5, with D possibly being TRBD1 (5 bases). CDR3 length equals 16 residues. The V end was cut by 3 bases, the J end by 7 bases, with 19 bases between. Germline lookup yields CDR1 MNHNS and CDR2 SASEGT. DNA of the CDR3: TGTGCCAGCAGTGAGCAGGGTATAGGGTCAACGCAGCCCCAGCATTTT. This sequence encodes CASSEQGIGSTQPQHF.

This chain joins TRBV7-9 and TRBJ1-4; the D gene is possibly TRBD1 (6 bases). This CDR3 comprises 14 residues. Trimming cost V 1 base and J 8 bases, with 11 bases left between them. Germline assignment: CDR1 SEHNR and CDR2 FQNEAQ (reference sequence). The DNA for the CDR3 is TGTGCCAGCAGCTTAGGACAGGACGGGGAAAAACTGTTTTTT. It translates to CASSLGQDGEKLFF.

The rearrangement links TRBV7-2 to TRBJ1-5; no clear D gene. This CDR3 has 14 residues. Germline assignment: CDR1 SGHTA and CDR2 FQGNSA. V was shortened by 1 base and J by 5 bases, with 9 bases between the two germline ends. The CDR3 loop reads CASSLDVGHQPQHF. The CDR3, as DNA: TGTGCCAGCAGCTTAGATGTTGGTCATCAGCCCCAGCATTTT. Full variable domain (remainder filled in from reference TRBV7-2 and TRBJ1-5): GAGVSQSPSNKVTEKGKDVELRCDPISGHTALYWYRQSLGQGLEFLIYFQGNSAPDKSGLPSDRFSAERTGGSVSTLTIQRTQQEDSAVYLCASSLDVGHQPQHFGDGTRLSIL.

A few counts support this clone. The same CDR3 arises from other DNA sequences in this sample as well. CDR3 amino acids: CASSSVDTQYF. The CDR3 DNA is TGTGCCAGCTCCTCAGTAGATACGCAGTATTTT. This chain joins TRBV18 and TRBJ2-3; no reliable D call. Germline CDR1 KGHSH, CDR2 LQKENI. The CDR3 extends over 11 amino acids. Trimming pared 6 bases from V and 5 bases from J, leaving 6 bases between. The variable domain in full, completed from reference TRBV18 and TRBJ2-3, reads NAGVMQNPRHLVRRRGQEARLRCSPMKGHSHVYWYRQLPEEGLKFMVYLQKENIIDESGMPKERFSAEFPKEGPSILRIQQVVRGDSAAYFCASSSVDTQYFGPGTRLTVL.

About this clone: Only one base separates this from a far larger clonotype, so it likely reflects a read error. This chain joins TRBV10-2 and TRBJ1-2, with unresolved D. CDR1 WSHSY and CDR2 SAAADI come from the germline V gene. The CDR3 spans 13 residues. In DNA form, the CDR3 reads TGCGCCAGCAGTCCTACTGGGAACTATGGCTACATCTTC. Amino acid sequence: CASSPTGNYGYIF.

The gene calls are TRBV14 and TRBJ1-1; D unclear. Trimming took off 0 bases at V and 8 bases at J, with 19 bases between the two ends. The CDR3 length is 16 residues. Germline V gene sequence: CDR1 SGHDN, CDR2 FVKESK. CDR3 DNA: TGTGCCAGCAGCCAAGATTATTTTAGGGCCAACCCAGAAGCTTTCTTT. It is translated as CASSQDYFRANPEAFF. Full variable domain (missing parts from reference TRBV14 and TRBJ1-1): EAGVTQFPSHSVIEKGQTVTLRCDPISGHDNLYWYRRVMGKEIKFLLHFVKESKQDESGMPNNRFLAERTGGTYSTLKVQPAELEDSGVYFCASSQDYFRANPEAFFGQGTRLTVV.

Comments on this clone: Other DNA variants within this sample encode the same CDR3. This sequence joins TRBV6-5 and TRBJ1-2; D might be TRBD1 (6 bases). This CDR3 has 14 amino acids. V was clipped by 0 bases and J by 4 bases, with 9 bases between them. Germline CDR1 MNHEY, CDR2 SVGAGI. In nucleotides, the CDR3 is TGTGCCAGCAGTTACTCGACAGGACGCTATGGCTACACCTTC. It encodes CASSYSTGRYGYTF.

The chain uses TRBV11-2 and TRBJ1-2, with D possibly being TRBD1 (6 bases). The germline gives CDR1 SGHAT, CDR2 FQNNGV. V lost 6 bases and J lost 4, with 15 bases in between. The CDR3 is 14 amino acids. This chain's CDR3 is CASSPTGTTYGYTF. The CDR3 nucleotides read TGTGCCAGCAGTCCAACAGGGACCACCTATGGCTACACCTTC.

A remark on this clone: This CDR3 is also generated by other DNA sequences in the sample. The rearrangement joins TRBV10-2 to TRBJ2-7, with TRBD2 identical over 12 bases. The CDR3 runs 13 residues. V was clipped by 9 bases and J by 4 bases; unmatched bases: 4. The germline gives CDR1 WSHSY, CDR2 SAAADI. In DNA, the CDR3 is TGCGCCAGTCGGACTAGCGGGACTTACGAGCAGTACTTC. This sequence encodes CASRTSGTYEQYF.

This clone was seen only once. The chain employs TRBV5-6 and TRBJ2-7; 7 bases are a match to TRBD2. CDR3 length equals 15 residues. V gave up 1 base and J gave up 3 bases; unmatched junction bases: 7. Germline V gene data show CDR1 as SGHDT and CDR2 as YYEEEE. As DNA, the CDR3 is TGTGCCAGCAGCTTGTCATTAGCGGGTTACTACGAGCAGTACTTC. This sequence encodes CASSLSLAGYYEQYF.

This chain links TRBV7-3 with TRBJ2-2, with 9 nucleotides matching TRBD1. V shed 4 bases and J 4 bases; nucleotides not matched to a gene: 4. CDR1 is SGHTA and CDR2 is FQGTGA in the germline V gene. The CDR3 consists of 15 residues. CDR3 loop: CASSSGTGTTGELFF. The DNA for the CDR3 is TGTGCCAGCAGCTCGGGGACAGGGACCACCGGGGAGCTGTTTTTT.

This clone was detected once. Other nucleotide sequences in the sample specify the same CDR3. CDR3 coding DNA: TGCGCCAGCAGCCAGATCAGGGGGCAGGAGACCCAGTACTTC. It encodes CASSQIRGQETQYF. This rearrangement joins TRBV4-1 to TRBJ2-5; TRBD1 matches 8 bases. The CDR3 loop spans 14 amino acids. CDR1 is MGHRA and CDR2 is YSYEKL in the germline V gene. Losses at the gene ends were 3 bases for V and 5 bases for J; bases not matched to a gene: 5.

CDR3: CASIRTGPTYEQYF. As DNA, the CDR3 is TGTGCCAGCATTCGGACAGGGCCTACCTACGAGCAGTACTTC. The V and J genes are TRBV7-8 and TRBJ2-7; the match to TRBD1 covers 8 bases. The CDR3 totals 14 residues. V gave up 7 bases and J gave up 2 bases; unmatched junction bases: 7. The V gene's germline CDR1 is SGHVS and CDR2 FQNEAQ.

The J gene is TRBJ2-3, the V gene TRBV29-1, with TRBD1 identical over 7 bases. The V gene's germline CDR1 is SQVTM and CDR2 ANQGSEA. The V gene end was trimmed by 6 bases and the J gene end by 2 bases; junction bases not matched to a gene: 2. CDR3 size: 12 residues. The CDR3, as DNA: TGCAGCGTGGGGACAGACACAGATACGCAGTATTTT. It is translated as CSVGTDTDTQYF.

J is TRBJ2-1 and V is TRBV7-9; D unresolved. The CDR3 spans 16 residues. V shed 2 bases and J shed 1 base, with 12 bases lying between them. Per the germline V gene, CDR1 is SEHNR and CDR2 is FQNEAQ (reference sequence). The CDR3 protein is CASSLYSGRSYNEQFF. The CDR3 nucleotides are TGTGCCAGCAGCTTATATTCGGGCAGGTCCTACAATGAGCAGTTCTTC.

This chain connects TRBV5-5 to TRBJ1-6; TRBD1 aligns across 7 bases. The V gene end was trimmed by 7 bases and the J gene end by 6 bases; junction bases not matched to a gene: 10. The CDR3 spans 15 residues. Germline-derived CDR1 and CDR2 are SGHKS and YYEKEE (reference sequence). DNA for the CDR3: TGTGCCAGCTGGAGACAGGGAAGCGGTAATTCACCCCTCCACTTT. Its translation is CASWRQGSGNSPLHF.

The gene calls are TRBV7-2 and TRBJ1-1; D perhaps matches TRBD1 (6 bases). This CDR3 has 14 amino acids. The V end was cut by 5 bases, the J end by 8 bases, with 18 bases between. Germline values: CDR1 SGHTA, CDR2 FQGNSA. CDR3 residues: CASSPRGGSTEAFF. CDR3 sequence (DNA): TGTGCCAGCAGCCCCCGAGGGGGATCGACGGAAGCTTTCTTT.

The rearrangement joins TRBV10-1 to TRBJ2-2; 10 bases line up with TRBD2. Germline CDR1 WNHNN, CDR2 SYGVQD (reference sequence). Trimming took 3 bases from V and 7 from J; bases not matched to a gene: 8. The CDR3 runs 16 residues. The CDR3 here is CASSDRPSGSGGELFF. CDR3 nucleotide sequence: TGCGCCAGCAGTGACAGGCCTAGCGGGAGTGGCGGGGAGCTGTTTTTT.

The chain carries TRBV6-1 and TRBJ1-4, with 8 bases that match TRBD1. CDR1 and CDR2 from the germline V gene are MNHNS and SASEGT. The junction had 7 bases not matched to a gene; V was cut back by 6 bases and J by 4 bases. This CDR3 is 15 amino acids long. The CDR3 spells CASRTDRAGNEKLFF. The CDR3 DNA follows: TGTGCCAGCAGGACGGACAGGGCGGGTAATGAAAAACTGTTTTTT.

This chain links TRBV19 with TRBJ2-1; TRBD2 agrees at 10 bases. This CDR3 is 14 amino acids long. J was trimmed by 4 bases and V by 10 bases; bases with no gene match: 7. CDR1 and CDR2 from the germline V gene are LNHDA and SQIVND (reference sequence). CDR3 nucleotide sequence: TGTGCCACCGAGCGGGGGGGCAGGTACAATGAGCAGTTCTTC. It encodes CATERGGRYNEQFF.

The CDR3 region has the DNA TGTGCCAGCAGCTCTGAGGCCTACGAGCAGTACTTC. It specifies CASSSEAYEQYF. This chain uses TRBV7-9 with TRBJ2-7; D is uncertain. Trimming cost V 4 bases and J 2 bases, with 6 bases left between them. This CDR3 is built from 12 residues. Germline assignment: CDR1 SEHNR and CDR2 FQNEAQ (reference sequence). The full variable domain, with the rest looked up from reference TRBV7-9 and TRBJ2-7, is DTGVSQNPRHKITKRGQNVTFRCDPISEHNRLYWYRQTLGQGPEFLTYFQNEAQLEKSRLLSDRFSAERPKGSFSTLEIQRTEQGDSAMYLCASSSEAYEQYFGPGTRLTVT.

This chain links TRBV28 with TRBJ1-2; no definite D call. Per germline, CDR1 MDHEN and CDR2 SYDVKM. Trimming took off 11 bases at V and 5 bases at J, with 12 bases between the two ends. This CDR3 region has 11 residues. CDR3: CAGSGGYGYTF. CDR3 bases: TGTGCCGGTAGCGGAGGGTATGGCTACACCTTC.